This T cell receptor beta chain came from a study of control samples from healthy donors and cancer patients. Profiling relied on immunoSEQ multiplex PCR, and the TCRdb table lists in-frame clones only, not all of them. The sample lists about 73,000 clones, roughly 87% occurring once. The CDR3 sequence is 15 residues long. Trimming shortened V by 0 bases and J by 0 bases, and 8 bases separated the two germline ends. Germline CDR1 and CDR2: SGHRS and YFSETQ. The clonotype comes from a woman aged 50 to 65 in good health. Sequenced input: blood. V is TRBV5-1 and J is TRBJ2-3; no clear D. The CDR3 loop reads CASSLERRSTDTQYF. For the CDR3, the DNA is TGCGCCAGCAGCTTGGAGCGTCGAAGCACAGATACGCAGTATTTT.